The 26 T cell receptor beta chains below come from one sample, sequenced in a study of cytomegalovirus exposure and HLA in healthy donors. The method was immunoSEQ multiplex PCR; TCRdb's version includes in-frame clones alone and lacks a portion of them. The sample lists approximately 170,000 clones; roughly 85% were seen once. The sequenced material came from PBMCs. The source of these receptors is a man aged 18 to 30 in good health and CMV-seropositive.

This clone occurred a few times. J is TRBJ2-1 and V is TRBV28, with 8 bases that match TRBD1. Trimming at V came to 10 bases and at J to 5 bases, leaving 10 bases not matched to a gene. Germline CDR1 MDHEN, CDR2 SYDVKM. There are 14 residues in the CDR3. CDR3 in amino acids: CATSRTGWDNEQFF. The CDR3 bases are TGTGCCACCTCAAGGACAGGGTGGGACAATGAGCAGTTCTTC.

This rearrangement joins TRBV30 to TRBJ1-6; 7 bases are shared with TRBD1. V lost 5 bases and J lost 8; bases outside the gene matches: 12. Germline CDR1 is GTSNPN and CDR2 is SVGIG (reference sequence). This CDR3 has 15 amino acids. The CDR3 spells CAWGSGQANYSPLHF. The CDR3 coding sequence is TGTGCCTGGGGTAGCGGACAGGCCAACTATTCACCCCTCCACTTT.

This chain joins TRBV5-1 and TRBJ2-1; 9 bases are shared with TRBD2. Trimming at V came to 2 bases and at J to 4 bases, leaving 4 bases not matched to a gene. The germline CDR1 and CDR2 sequences are SGHRS and YFSETQ. The CDR3 extends over 15 amino acids. DNA for the CDR3: TGCGCCAGCAGCTTTCTAGCGGGGTTATACAATGAGCAGTTCTTC. Translation gives CASSFLAGLYNEQFF.

The CDR3 loop reads CASRSGTGGYGYTF. In DNA, the CDR3 is TGTGCCAGCAGGTCCGGGACAGGGGGCTACGGCTACACCTTC. This chain links TRBV6-5 with TRBJ1-2, with 12 bases that match TRBD1. CDR3 length equals 14 residues. V shed 6 bases and J 8 bases; nucleotides not matched to a gene: 7. Germline CDR1 and CDR2: MNHEY and SVGAGI.

V and J are TRBV6-1 and TRBJ2-5; TRBD1 might be the D (6 bases). Per germline, CDR1 MNHNS and CDR2 SASEGT. The V gene lost 7 bases and the J gene lost 1 base, with 10 bases spanning the gap. The CDR3 is 13 residues long. The CDR3 here is CASTGQLQETQYF. The CDR3 DNA reads TGTGCCAGCACAGGACAGCTCCAAGAGACCCAGTACTTC.

The J gene is TRBJ2-1, the V gene TRBV5-6, with 8 bases fitting TRBD2. With 5 bases clipped from V and 3 bases from J, the junction kept 10 bases outside the gene matches. Per the germline V gene, CDR1 is SGHDT and CDR2 is YYEEEE. The CDR3 has 16 residues. In DNA form, the CDR3 reads TGTGCCAGCAGTCAGCCAGCGGGAGATGTCTACAATGAGCAGTTCTTC. Protein sequence: CASSQPAGDVYNEQFF. Looking up the rest from reference TRBV5-6 and TRBJ2-1 gives the full variable domain: DAGVTQSPTHLIKTRGQQVTLRCSPKSGHDTVSWYQQALGQGPQFIFQYYEEEERQRGNFPDRFSGHQFPNYSSELNVNALLLGDSALYLCASSQPAGDVYNEQFFGPGTRLTVL.

The gene calls are TRBV29-1 and TRBJ2-7, with 9 bases fitting TRBD1. J was trimmed by 5 bases and V by 3 bases; bases with no gene match: 11. The CDR3 runs 15 residues. CDR1 SQVTM and CDR2 ANQGSEA come from the germline V gene. CDR3 DNA sequence: TGCAGCGTTGAGGAGGGACAGGGATCGGTGAACGAGCAGTACTTC. Translated: CSVEEGQGSVNEQYF.

This clone was recorded only once. This chain connects TRBV28 to TRBJ2-2, with D maybe TRBD2 (6 bases). V was shortened by 10 bases and J by 7 bases, with 10 bases between the two germline ends. Germline loops: CDR1 MDHEN, CDR2 SYDVKM. This CDR3 is 11 amino acids long. CDR3 DNA sequence: TGTGCCACCCTAGCGAGCGGGGAGCTGTTTTTT. Its translation is CATLASGELFF. The variable domain in full, with the rest retrieved from reference TRBV28 and TRBJ2-2, is DVKVTQSSRYLVKRTGEKVFLECVQDMDHENMFWYRQDPGLGLRLIYFSYDVKMKEKGDIPEGYSVSREKKERFSLILESASTNQTSMYLCATLASGELFFGEGSRLTVL.

The J gene is TRBJ2-7, the V gene TRBV6-1; 10 positions match TRBD1. The CDR3 is made up of 13 amino acids. J lost 7 bases, V lost 6 bases, and 6 bases had no gene match. Germline CDR1 reads MNHNS; CDR2 reads SASEGT. The DNA of the CDR3 is TGTGCCAGCAGGGGGACAGGGGTTTGGGAGCAGTACTTC. This translates into CASRGTGVWEQYF.

This clone showed up just once. The chain uses TRBV28 and TRBJ1-4, with 7 bases matching TRBD1. The germline gives CDR1 MDHEN, CDR2 SYDVKM. The ends lost 4 bases at V and 0 bases at J; junction bases unmatched: 5. The CDR3 loop spans 16 amino acids. This CDR3 reads CASSSPGGTTNEKLFF. For the CDR3, the DNA is TGTGCCAGCAGTTCTCCAGGGGGGACAACTAATGAAAAACTGTTTTTT.

The chain joins TRBV27 to TRBJ2-4; D gene uncertain. V shed 8 bases and J shed 3 bases, with 14 bases lying between them. Per the germline V gene, CDR1 is MNHEY and CDR2 is SMNVEV (reference sequence). This CDR3 region has 14 residues. The CDR3, as DNA: TGTGCCAGCGGCCCTGGGTCGGGCAAAAACATTCAGTACTTC. The encoded protein is CASGPGSGKNIQYF.

The chain carries TRBV11-2 and TRBJ2-7; unclear D gene. Germline V gene lookup returns CDR1 SGHAT and CDR2 FQNNGV. Trimming left V 1 base short and J 6 bases short, with 10 bases between. CDR3 size: 13 residues. The chain's CDR3 is CASSLGARGEQYF. The CDR3 bases are TGTGCCAGCAGCTTAGGCGCTAGAGGCGAGCAGTACTTC.

This chain joins TRBV7-8 and TRBJ1-5; 10 nucleotides align to TRBD1. V lost 6 bases, J lost 6 bases, and 14 bases stayed unmatched. CDR1 SGHVS and CDR2 FQNEAQ come from the germline V gene. The CDR3 has 17 amino acids. CDR3 loop: CASRAGTGVAKSQPQHF. The CDR3 bases are TGTGCCAGCAGGGCCGGGACAGGGGTCGCGAAATCTCAGCCCCAGCATTTT.

This chain connects TRBV29-1 to TRBJ1-1; TRBD1 might be the D (6 bases). Deletions cut 0 bases from V and 6 bases from J, with 17 bases between. The CDR3 is 15 residues long. Germline V gene lookup returns CDR1 SQVTM and CDR2 ANQGSEA. CDR3 nucleotide sequence: TGCAGCGTTGAAGATGCGGGGGCGGGTAATTCTGAAGCTTTCTTT. Its translation is CSVEDAGAGNSEAFF.

This chain joins TRBV2 and TRBJ1-1; possibly TRBD1 for D (5 bases). Germline lookup yields CDR1 SNHLY and CDR2 FYNNEI. With 1 base removed from V and 6 bases from J, the gap between germline ends came to 9 bases. This CDR3 has 13 residues. This CDR3 reads CASSEGGAAEAFF. Written as DNA, the CDR3 is TGTGCCAGCAGTGAAGGGGGCGCGGCTGAAGCTTTCTTT.

Turning to this clone: The identical CDR3 is also encoded by other nucleotide sequences in the sample. The chain carries TRBV2 and TRBJ2-7; D not certain. The CDR3 spans 11 residues. Germline V gene sequence: CDR1 SNHLY, CDR2 FYNNEI. The V end lost 6 bases, the J end lost 1 base, and 4 bases lay between the germline ends. The CDR3 nucleotides are TGTGCCAGCAGCCGTTCCTACGAGCAGTACTTC. Translated, it gives CASSRSYEQYF.

This rearrangement joins TRBV19 to TRBJ1-2; D gene uncertain. V lost 2 bases and J 6 bases, leaving 16 bases between the germline ends. This CDR3 spans 15 amino acids. Germline-derived CDR1 and CDR2 are LNHDA and SQIVND (reference sequence). The CDR3, as DNA: TGTGCCAGTAGTATACAAGGAGGAGGGTCGCATGGCTACACCTTC. Its protein product is CASSIQGGGSHGYTF.

This clone was seen only a few times. V and J are TRBV6-5 and TRBJ1-2, with D unclear. This CDR3 has 12 amino acids. CDR1 MNHEY and CDR2 SVGAGI come from the germline V gene. V lost 8 bases and J lost 8, with 15 bases in between. CDR3 region: CASQSEDSGYTF. DNA for the CDR3: TGTGCCAGCCAAAGCGAGGATTCAGGCTACACCTTC.

The chain employs TRBV6-1 and TRBJ1-3; tentatively, D is TRBD1 (5 bases). Germline V lookup: CDR1 MNHNS, CDR2 SASEGT. This CDR3 region has 15 residues. V lost 3 bases to trimming and J lost 4 bases, with 13 bases between them. The CDR3: CASSEGPAGGNTIYF. DNA of the CDR3: TGTGCCAGCAGTGAGGGACCGGCGGGGGGAAACACCATATATTTT.

The chain employs TRBV28 and TRBJ1-1; D is undetermined. CDR1 MDHEN and CDR2 SYDVKM come from the germline V gene. There are 13 residues in the CDR3. V was trimmed by 5 bases and J by 0 bases, leaving 7 bases between them. The DNA for the CDR3 is TGTGCCAGCAGTCGGTTCATGAACACTGAAGCTTTCTTT. Residues: CASSRFMNTEAFF.

This chain uses TRBV7-3 with TRBJ2-5, with D possibly matching TRBD2 (6 bases). The CDR3 runs 16 residues. In germline, CDR1 is SGHTA, CDR2 FQGTGA. V lost 1 base and J lost 2, with 14 bases in between. The CDR3 sequence: CASSLNGLSRQETQYF. DNA for the CDR3: TGTGCCAGCAGCTTAAACGGACTATCCCGGCAAGAGACCCAGTACTTC.

The rearrangement uses TRBV9 and TRBJ2-7; a possible D gene is TRBD2 (6 bases). V was pared by 5 bases and J by 7 bases, with 19 bases between. The CDR3 length is 14 residues. Germline assignment: CDR1 SGDLS and CDR2 YYNGEE. The CDR3 DNA reads as TGTGCCAGCAGTGCCCCGGGACTTGAGGGAGAGCAGTACTTC. It specifies CASSAPGLEGEQYF.

This clone was detected a few times. The V and J genes are TRBV11-2 and TRBJ1-6, with 9 nucleotides matching TRBD1. V lost 5 bases, J lost 6 bases, and 11 bases stayed unmatched. This CDR3 is 17 amino acids long. Per the germline V gene, CDR1 is SGHAT and CDR2 is FQNNGV. CDR3 DNA sequence: TGTGCCAGCAGCACACGCCCGGGACAGGGTTTTAATTCACCCCTCCACTTT. Its protein is CASSTRPGQGFNSPLHF.

The chain combines TRBV30 with TRBJ1-1; D may be TRBD1 (5 bases). Germline values: CDR1 GTSNPN, CDR2 SVGIG (reference sequence). CDR3 length: 14 residues. V dropped 3 bases and J dropped 5 bases, with 16 bases sitting between them. The CDR3 region is CAWSSVGGSTEAFF. CDR3 sequence (DNA): TGTGCCTGGAGCTCAGTGGGGGGTAGTACTGAAGCTTTCTTT.

This sequence joins TRBV5-1 and TRBJ2-1, with 9 bases that match TRBD2. The CDR3 extends over 16 amino acids. Germline CDR1 is SGHRS and CDR2 is YFSETQ. Trimming at V came to 2 bases and at J to 4 bases, leaving 7 bases not matched to a gene. CDR3 DNA: TGCGCCAGCAGCTTTATACGCGGGAGGGAATACAATGAGCAGTTCTTC. Translation: CASSFIRGREYNEQFF.

CDR3 sequence: CASSLGAGLNEQFF. The CDR3, as DNA: TGCGCCAGCAGCTTGGGAGCGGGACTCAATGAGCAGTTCTTC. The chain recombines TRBV5-1 with TRBJ2-1, with 7 nucleotides matching TRBD2. Germline V gives CDR1 SGHRS, CDR2 YFSETQ. CDR3 length: 14 residues. Trimming removed 0 bases from V and 6 bases from J; junction bases left unmatched: 3.